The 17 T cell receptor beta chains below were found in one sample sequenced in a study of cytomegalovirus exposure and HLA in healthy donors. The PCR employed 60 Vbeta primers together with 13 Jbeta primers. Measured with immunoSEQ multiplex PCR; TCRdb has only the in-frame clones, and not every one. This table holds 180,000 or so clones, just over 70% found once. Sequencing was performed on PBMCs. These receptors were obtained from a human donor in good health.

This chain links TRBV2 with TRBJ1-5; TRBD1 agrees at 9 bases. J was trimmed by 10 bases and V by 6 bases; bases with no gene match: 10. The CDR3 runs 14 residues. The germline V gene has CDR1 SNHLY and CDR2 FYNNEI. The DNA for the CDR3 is TGTGCCAGCAGCGCGGGACAGGGTGTGCGTCCCCAGCATTTT. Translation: CASSAGQGVRPQHF.

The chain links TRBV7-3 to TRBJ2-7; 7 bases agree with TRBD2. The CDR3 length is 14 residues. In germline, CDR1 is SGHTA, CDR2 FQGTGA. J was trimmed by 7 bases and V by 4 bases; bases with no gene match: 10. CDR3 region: CASSWGGTGVEQYF. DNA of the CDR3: TGTGCCAGCAGCTGGGGGGGAACCGGGGTTGAGCAGTACTTC.

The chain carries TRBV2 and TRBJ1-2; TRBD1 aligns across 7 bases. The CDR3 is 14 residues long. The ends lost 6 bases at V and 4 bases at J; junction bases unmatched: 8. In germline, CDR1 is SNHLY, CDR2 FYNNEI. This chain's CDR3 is CASSLQGTGYGYTF. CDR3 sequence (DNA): TGTGCCAGCAGCCTACAGGGGACCGGCTATGGCTACACCTTC.

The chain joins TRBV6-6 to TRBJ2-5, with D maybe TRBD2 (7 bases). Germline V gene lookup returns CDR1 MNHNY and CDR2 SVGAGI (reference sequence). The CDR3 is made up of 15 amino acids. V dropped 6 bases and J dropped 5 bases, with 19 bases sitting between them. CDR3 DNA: TGTGCCAGCAGCTTGAGGGGGAGGGTGTTGGAGACCCAGTACTTC. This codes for CASSLRGRVLETQYF.

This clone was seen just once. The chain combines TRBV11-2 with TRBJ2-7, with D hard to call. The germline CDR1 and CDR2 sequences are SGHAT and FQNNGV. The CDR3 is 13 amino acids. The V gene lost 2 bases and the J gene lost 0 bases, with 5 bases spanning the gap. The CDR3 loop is CASSLSGSYEQYF. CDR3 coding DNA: TGTGCCAGCAGCTTATCGGGCTCCTACGAGCAGTACTTC.

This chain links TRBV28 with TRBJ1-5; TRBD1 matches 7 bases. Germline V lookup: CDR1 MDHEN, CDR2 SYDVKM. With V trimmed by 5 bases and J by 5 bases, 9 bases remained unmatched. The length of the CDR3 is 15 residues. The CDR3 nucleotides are TGTGCCAGCAGTACCTCGGACAGGTTATATCAGCCCCAGCATTTT. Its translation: CASSTSDRLYQPQHF.

CDR3 coding DNA: TGTGCCTGGGACACCTTATACGAGCAGTACTTC. It yields the protein CAWDTLYEQYF. The chain combines TRBV30 with TRBJ2-7; no firm D call. This CDR3 comprises 11 residues. From germline, CDR1 is GTSNPN and CDR2 SVGIG (reference sequence). V was pared by 5 bases and J by 4 bases, with 9 bases between.

The CDR3 loop reads CASSLGDRGSEKLFF. CDR3 sequence (DNA): TGTGCCAGCAGCTTAGGGGACAGGGGGAGTGAAAAACTGTTTTTT. The chain recombines TRBV7-2 with TRBJ1-4; 11 nucleotides match TRBD1. The ends lost 1 base at V and 7 bases at J; junction bases unmatched: 2. CDR1 and CDR2 from the germline V gene are SGHTA and FQGNSA. The CDR3 contains 15 residues.

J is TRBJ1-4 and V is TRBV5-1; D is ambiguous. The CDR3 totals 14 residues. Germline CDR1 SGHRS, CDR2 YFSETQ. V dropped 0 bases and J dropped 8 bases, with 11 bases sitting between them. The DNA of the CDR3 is TGCGCCAGCAGCTTGGTTTACAGTTCCGAAAAACTGTTTTTT. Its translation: CASSLVYSSEKLFF.

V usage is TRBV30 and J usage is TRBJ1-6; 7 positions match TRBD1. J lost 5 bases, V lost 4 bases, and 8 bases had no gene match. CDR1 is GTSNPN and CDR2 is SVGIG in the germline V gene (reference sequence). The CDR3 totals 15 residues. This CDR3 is CAWTLTGSNNSPLHF. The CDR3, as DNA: TGTGCCTGGACCCTGACAGGGTCAAATAATTCACCCCTCCACTTT. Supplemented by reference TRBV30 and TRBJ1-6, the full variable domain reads SQTIHQWPATLVQPVGSPLSLECTVEGTSNPNLYWYRQAAGRGLQLLFYSVGIGQISSEVPQNLSASRPQDRQFILSSKKLLLSDSGFYLCAWTLTGSNNSPLHFGNGTRLTVT.

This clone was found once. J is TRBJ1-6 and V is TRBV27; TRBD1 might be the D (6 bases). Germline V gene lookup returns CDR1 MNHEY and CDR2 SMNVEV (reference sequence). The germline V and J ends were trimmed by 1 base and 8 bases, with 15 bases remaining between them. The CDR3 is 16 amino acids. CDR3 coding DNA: TGTGCCAGCAGTTTATACCCAGGGGTCCATGATTCACCCCTCCACTTT. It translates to CASSLYPGVHDSPLHF.

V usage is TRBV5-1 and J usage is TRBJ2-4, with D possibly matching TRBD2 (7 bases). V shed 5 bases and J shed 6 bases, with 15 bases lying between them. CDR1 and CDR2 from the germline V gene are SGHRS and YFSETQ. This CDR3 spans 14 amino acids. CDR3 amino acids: CASSLDGGRNIQYF. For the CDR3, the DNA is TGCGCCAGCAGTCTGGACGGGGGGCGAAACATTCAGTACTTC.

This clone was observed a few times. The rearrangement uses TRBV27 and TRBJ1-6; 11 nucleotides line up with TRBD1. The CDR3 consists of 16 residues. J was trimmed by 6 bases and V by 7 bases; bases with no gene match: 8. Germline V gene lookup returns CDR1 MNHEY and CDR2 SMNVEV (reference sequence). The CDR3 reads CASTEGTGGSNSPLHF. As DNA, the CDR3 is TGTGCCAGCACCGAGGGGACAGGGGGAAGTAATTCACCCCTCCACTTT.

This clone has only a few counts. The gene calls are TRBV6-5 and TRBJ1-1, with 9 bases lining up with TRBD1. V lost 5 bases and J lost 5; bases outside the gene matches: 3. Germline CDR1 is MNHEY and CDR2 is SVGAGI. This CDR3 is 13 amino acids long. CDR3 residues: CASSDRGETEAFF. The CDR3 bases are TGTGCCAGCAGTGACAGGGGGGAGACTGAAGCTTTCTTT.

CDR3 region: CASSTRGAPFGYTF. Written as DNA, the CDR3 is TGTGCCAGCAGCACGCGGGGGGCTCCTTTCGGCTACACCTTC. The V call is TRBV2, the J call TRBJ1-2; tentative D call: TRBD1 (6 bases). Trimming cost V 6 bases and J 8 bases, with 19 bases left between them. The germline gives CDR1 SNHLY, CDR2 FYNNEI. The CDR3 is made up of 14 amino acids.

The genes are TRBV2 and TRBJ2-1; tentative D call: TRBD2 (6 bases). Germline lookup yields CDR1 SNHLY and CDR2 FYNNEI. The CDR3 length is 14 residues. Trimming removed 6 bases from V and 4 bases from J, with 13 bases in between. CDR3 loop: CASRRSSEYNEQFF. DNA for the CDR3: TGTGCCAGCAGGAGGTCTAGCGAGTACAATGAGCAGTTCTTC.

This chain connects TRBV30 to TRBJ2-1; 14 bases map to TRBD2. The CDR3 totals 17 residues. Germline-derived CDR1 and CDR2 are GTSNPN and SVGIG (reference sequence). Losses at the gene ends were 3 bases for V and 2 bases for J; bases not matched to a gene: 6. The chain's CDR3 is CAWSPRLAGGPYNEQFF. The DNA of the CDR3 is TGTGCCTGGAGCCCCCGACTAGCGGGGGGGCCCTACAATGAGCAGTTCTTC.